This entry lists 25 T cell receptor beta chains sequenced from one sample in a study of T cell responses to AZD1222 COVID-19 vaccine. Sequencing was performed with immunoSEQ multiplex PCR; in TCRdb, only in-frame clones are kept and a portion is missing. The repertoire has some 120,000 clones, 87% of them found once; the top ten carry approximately 12%. The sequencing used peripheral blood, collected on day 0 of AZD1222 vaccination. Every receptor here comes from an adult in good health.

The V and J genes are TRBV19 and TRBJ2-1; weak D call: TRBD2 (6 bases). The CDR3 runs 13 residues. Germline V gene lookup returns CDR1 LNHDA and CDR2 SQIVND (reference sequence). Between the trimmed V and J ends, which lost 5 bases and 7 bases, there was a span of 12 bases. The CDR3 DNA is TGTGCCAGTAGTCGTCGGGAGTTGAATGAGCAGTTCTTC. Protein: CASSRRELNEQFF. Complete variable domain (other parts from reference TRBV19 and TRBJ2-1): DGGITQSPKYLFRKEGQNVTLSCEQNLNHDAMYWYRQDPGQGLRLIYYSQIVNDFQKGDIAEGYSVSREKKESFPLTVTSAQKNPTAFYLCASSRRELNEQFFGPGTRLTVL.

The gene calls are TRBV19 and TRBJ1-1; D call uncertain. There are 13 residues in the CDR3. Trimming took off 7 bases at V and 3 bases at J, with 12 bases between the two ends. CDR1 LNHDA and CDR2 SQIVND come from the germline V gene (reference sequence). The CDR3 region has the DNA TGTGCCAGTACACCGGGGTGGGACACTGAAGCTTTCTTT. This codes for CASTPGWDTEAFF.

The chain combines TRBV29-1 with TRBJ2-7, with D perhaps TRBD2 (7 bases). The CDR3 runs 14 residues. Germline CDR1 reads SQVTM; CDR2 reads ANQGSEA. The V end lost 7 bases, the J end lost 3 bases, and 19 bases lay between the germline ends. The CDR3 sequence: CSAYKGGAYYEQYF. The CDR3 DNA is TGCAGCGCCTATAAGGGGGGGGCCTACTACGAGCAGTACTTC.

This clone has more than one count but fewer than ten. The V and J genes are TRBV12-3 or TRBV12-4 and TRBJ1-1; D is perhaps TRBD1 (6 bases). CDR3 length: 13 amino acids. V was pared by 3 bases and J by 4 bases, with 9 bases between. DNA for the CDR3: TGTGCCAGCAGTTTGGGGGGCTTCACTGAAGCTTTCTTT. Its translation: CASSLGGFTEAFF.

J is TRBJ2-1 and V is TRBV5-4; D is possibly TRBD2 (6 bases). Germline lookup yields CDR1 SGHNT and CDR2 YYREEE (reference sequence). The ends were cut back, 0 bases at V and 9 bases at J, with 13 bases in the middle. This CDR3 comprises 14 residues. Here the CDR3 reads CASSLEGGLSEQFF. The CDR3 coding sequence is TGTGCCAGCAGCTTGGAGGGCGGACTAAGTGAGCAGTTCTTC.

The V and J genes are TRBV10-3 and TRBJ2-2, with D uncertain. CDR1 and CDR2 from the germline V gene are ENHRY and SYGVKD. The CDR3 is 14 residues long. V lost 3 bases, J lost 1 base, and 6 bases lay in between. The CDR3 here is CAISDYQNTGELFF. In DNA form, the CDR3 reads TGTGCCATCAGTGACTACCAGAACACCGGGGAGCTGTTTTTT.

This clone appeared a single time. The chain has TRBV28 and TRBJ2-5, with TRBD2 matching over 8 bases. CDR3 length: 17 amino acids. Germline loops: CDR1 MDHEN, CDR2 SYDVKM. Germline trimming cut 0 bases from V and 2 bases from J; bases unmatched to any gene: 8. The DNA for the CDR3 is TGTGCCAGCAGTTTATGGAGTAGCGGGATCCGGCAAGAGACCCAGTACTTC. As protein: CASSLWSSGIRQETQYF.

The gene calls are TRBV12-5 and TRBJ1-2; 9 positions match TRBD1. Germline CDR1 LGHNT, CDR2 FRNRAP. V shed 1 base and J 8 bases; nucleotides not matched to a gene: 8. There are 15 residues in the CDR3. Here the CDR3 reads CASGLATGTGKGYTF. DNA of the CDR3: TGTGCTAGTGGTTTGGCCACCGGGACAGGGAAGGGCTACACCTTC.

This rearrangement joins TRBV19 to TRBJ1-4, with D hard to call. The V gene lost 4 bases and the J gene lost 0 bases, with 15 bases spanning the gap. The CDR3 is made up of 17 amino acids. Looked up from germline, CDR1 is LNHDA and CDR2 is SQIVND (reference sequence). DNA of the CDR3: TGTGCCAGTAGTAACCCCACAATCGGGGCAACTAATGAAAAACTGTTTTTT. Translating it yields CASSNPTIGATNEKLFF.

The rearrangement links TRBV7-2 to TRBJ2-7; possibly TRBD1 for D (5 bases). Trimming took off 2 bases at V and 0 bases at J, with 17 bases between the two ends. This CDR3 contains 17 residues. Germline V gives CDR1 SGHTA, CDR2 FQGNSA. The CDR3 nucleotides read TGTGCCAGCAGCTTATTGGGGCGGCCCACGCCCTCCTACGAGCAGTACTTC. Encoded protein: CASSLLGRPTPSYEQYF.

This rearrangement joins TRBV7-9 to TRBJ2-7; D is unresolved. The CDR3 totals 13 residues. Looked up from germline, CDR1 is SEHNR and CDR2 is FQNEAQ (reference sequence). Trimming took 5 bases from V and 2 from J, leaving 10 bases between them. The CDR3 here is CASSPQVTYEQYF. CDR3 in DNA: TGTGCCAGCAGCCCCCAGGTAACCTACGAGCAGTACTTC.

A single count supports this clone. The CDR3 loop reads CASSYSTPRSNQPQHF. CDR3 nucleotide sequence: TGTGCCAGCAGTTACTCGACACCACGGAGCAATCAGCCCCAGCATTTT. The chain links TRBV6-2 or TRBV6-3 to TRBJ1-5; D not certain. The CDR3 extends over 16 amino acids. Trimming left V 0 bases short and J 1 base short, with 10 bases between. The germline CDR1 and CDR2 sequences are MNHEY and SVGEGT.

The chain has TRBV29-1 and TRBJ1-2, with D maybe TRBD1 (5 bases). Germline CDR1 is SQVTM and CDR2 is ANQGSEA. This CDR3 has 11 residues. V was shortened by 6 bases and J by 4 bases, with 9 bases between the two germline ends. The CDR3 sequence is CSVGTVYGYTF. CDR3 nucleotide sequence: TGCAGCGTCGGGACCGTCTATGGCTACACCTTC.

This clone is hyperexpanded by share. The chain has TRBV19 and TRBJ1-5; TRBD1 might be the D (5 bases). The length of the CDR3 is 15 residues. From germline, CDR1 is LNHDA and CDR2 SQIVND (reference sequence). V was pared by 3 bases and J by 5 bases, with 14 bases between. The CDR3 bases are TGTGCCAGTAGTATCGGCGGGGACCCTCATCAGCCCCAGCATTTT. Residues: CASSIGGDPHQPQHF.

J is TRBJ1-4 and V is TRBV18; 7 nucleotides match TRBD1. V was clipped by 6 bases and J by 0 bases; unmatched bases: 7. Germline V lookup: CDR1 KGHSH, CDR2 LQKENI. The CDR3 consists of 16 residues. CDR3 amino acids: CASSEQGLATNEKLFF. DNA for the CDR3: TGTGCCAGCTCCGAACAGGGGCTTGCAACTAATGAAAAACTGTTTTTT.

V and J are TRBV28 and TRBJ1-3; 8 positions match TRBD1. V lost 2 bases, J lost 4 bases, and 4 bases stayed unmatched. Germline-derived CDR1 and CDR2 are MDHEN and SYDVKM. This CDR3 comprises 15 residues. CDR3 nucleotides: TGTGCCAGCAGTTTACAGGGGGCACAGGGAAACACCATATATTTT. It specifies CASSLQGAQGNTIYF.

The rearrangement links TRBV5-1 to TRBJ1-2, with 8 bases matching TRBD1. CDR1 and CDR2 (germline): SGHRS, YFSETQ. This CDR3 is built from 14 residues. With 4 bases clipped from V and 5 bases from J, the junction kept 7 bases outside the gene matches. The CDR3 DNA reads as TGCGCCAGCAGCCCAGACAGGGGAAGGTATGGCTACACCTTC. It codes for CASSPDRGRYGYTF.

V usage is TRBV15 and J usage is TRBJ1-4; D is unresolved. Between the trimmed V and J ends, which lost 3 bases and 11 bases, there was a span of 19 bases. The V gene's germline CDR1 is LNHNV and CDR2 YYDKDF (reference sequence). The CDR3 runs 15 residues. The CDR3 is CATSSDIRTGGKLFF. The CDR3 DNA is TGTGCCACCAGCAGCGATATAAGGACGGGTGGGAAACTGTTTTTT.

The genes are TRBV5-1 and TRBJ2-5, with 9 bases matching TRBD2. J lost 4 bases, V lost 4 bases, and 5 bases had no gene match. CDR3 size: 14 residues. Germline assignment: CDR1 SGHRS and CDR2 YFSETQ. CDR3 nucleotides: TGCGCCAGCAGCAAGGGACTAGCCAGAGAGACCCAGTACTTC. Its protein product is CASSKGLARETQYF.

V is TRBV5-4 and J is TRBJ2-2; D is undetermined. Germline CDR1 reads SGHNT; CDR2 reads YYREEE (reference sequence). V gave up 3 bases and J gave up 2 bases, with 2 bases separating them. The length of the CDR3 is 12 residues. CDR3 residues: CASSSNTGELFF. The CDR3 DNA reads TGTGCCAGCAGCTCAAACACCGGGGAGCTGTTTTTT.

This chain links TRBV19 with TRBJ2-5, with D hard to call. The CDR3 runs to 12 residues. V lost 6 bases to trimming and J lost 1 base, with 6 bases between them. In germline, CDR1 is LNHDA, CDR2 SQIVND (reference sequence). CDR3 in DNA: TGTGCCAGTAGGGCCAGCCAAGAGACCCAGTACTTC. This translates into CASRASQETQYF.

This sequence joins TRBV7-9 and TRBJ2-1; a weak D match, TRBD1 (6 bases). V was clipped by 2 bases and J by 10 bases, with 12 bases between them. The CDR3 contains 13 residues. CDR1 is SEHNR, CDR2 FQNEAQ, per germline (reference sequence). The CDR3 coding sequence is TGTGCCAGCAGCTTATATTTTGACAGGGAGCAGTTCTTC. It translates to CASSLYFDREQFF. The variable domain in full, with the rest retrieved from reference TRBV7-9 and TRBJ2-1, is DTGVSQNPRHKITKRGQNVTFRCDPISEHNRLYWYRQTLGQGPEFLTYFQNEAQLEKSRLLSDRFSAERPKGSFSTLEIQRTEQGDSAMYLCASSLYFDREQFFGPGTRLTVL.

V and J are TRBV9 and TRBJ2-3, with 7 bases fitting TRBD2. Germline trimming cut 5 bases from V and 1 base from J; bases unmatched to any gene: 10. This CDR3 region has 16 residues. CDR1 SGDLS and CDR2 YYNGEE come from the germline V gene. In DNA form, the CDR3 reads TGTGCCAGCAGACCCCTGGGCGGGAGAGGCACAGATACGCAGTATTTT. Residues: CASRPLGGRGTDTQYF.

The CDR3 loop reads CATSDWGLEDTQYF. The CDR3 nucleotides read TGTGCCACCAGTGATTGGGGGTTGGAAGATACGCAGTATTTT. The chain is built from TRBV24-1 and TRBJ2-3; possibly TRBD1 or TRBD2 for D (5 bases each). The V gene's germline CDR1 is KGHDR and CDR2 SFDVKD. The V end lost 2 bases, the J end lost 5 bases, and 10 bases lay between the germline ends. This CDR3 is built from 14 residues.

The rearrangement uses TRBV7-9 and TRBJ1-4; the D gene is possibly TRBD1 (5 bases). Germline loops: CDR1 SEHNR, CDR2 FQNEAQ (reference sequence). V dropped 4 bases and J dropped 0 bases, with 9 bases sitting between them. The CDR3 sequence is 15 residues long. CDR3 DNA: TGTGCCAGCAGCTACGGGACCACAACTAATGAAAAACTGTTTTTT. Translated, it gives CASSYGTTTNEKLFF. Full variable domain (missing parts from reference TRBV7-9 and TRBJ1-4): DTGVSQNPRHKITKRGQNVTFRCDPISEHNRLYWYRQTLGQGPEFLTYFQNEAQLEKSRLLSDRFSAERPKGSFSTLEIQRTEQGDSAMYLCASSYGTTTNEKLFFGSGTQLSVL.